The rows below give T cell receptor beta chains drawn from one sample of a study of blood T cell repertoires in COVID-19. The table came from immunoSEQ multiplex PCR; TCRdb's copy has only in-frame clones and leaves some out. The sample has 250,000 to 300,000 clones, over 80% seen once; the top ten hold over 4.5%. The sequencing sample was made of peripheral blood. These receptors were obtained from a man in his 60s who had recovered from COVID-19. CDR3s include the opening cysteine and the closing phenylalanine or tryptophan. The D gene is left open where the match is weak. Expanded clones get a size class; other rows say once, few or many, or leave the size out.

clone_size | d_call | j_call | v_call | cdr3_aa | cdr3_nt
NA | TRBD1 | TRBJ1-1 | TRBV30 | CAWGVGTGRTQAFF | TGTGCCTGGGGGGTCGGGACAGGCAGGACGCAAGCTTTCTTT
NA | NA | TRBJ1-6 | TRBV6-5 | CATRGGSSYNSPLHF | TGTGCCACACGAGGGGGTAGCTCCTATAATTCACCCCTCCACTTT
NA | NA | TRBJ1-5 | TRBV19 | CASTMWLGNSNQPQHF | TGTGCCAGTACCATGTGGCTAGGCAATAGCAATCAGCCCCAGCATTTT
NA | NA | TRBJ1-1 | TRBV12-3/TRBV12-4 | CASRQGMNTEAFF | TGTGCCAGCAGACAGGGAATGAACACTGAAGCTTTCTTT
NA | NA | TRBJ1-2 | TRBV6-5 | CASRSGSTPGYTF | TGTGCCAGCAGATCGGGAAGCACCCCTGGCTACACCTTC
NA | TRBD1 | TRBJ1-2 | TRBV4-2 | CASSPSGTGVEGYTF | TGTGCCAGCAGCCCGTCCGGGACAGGGGTCGAGGGCTACACCTTC
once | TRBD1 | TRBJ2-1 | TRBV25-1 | CASTPGTGAPYNEQFF | TGTGCCAGCACTCCCGGGACAGGGGCCCCCTACAATGAGCAGTTCTTC
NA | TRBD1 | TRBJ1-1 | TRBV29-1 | CSVRDRSTLSPRGAFF | TGCAGCGTGAGGGACAGGTCAACCCTTAGCCCCCGCGGAGCTTTCTTT
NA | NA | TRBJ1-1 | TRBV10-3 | CAISGRHRRSLNTEAFF | TGTGCCATCTCCGGACGTCACAGGAGATCCTTGAACACTGAAGCTTTCTTT
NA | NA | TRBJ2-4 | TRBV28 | CASSYVQGSGIQYF | TGTGCCAGCAGTTATGTACAGGGTTCGGGCATTCAGTACTTC
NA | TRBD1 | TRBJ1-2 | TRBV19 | CASSERQGSVGYTF | TGTGCCAGTAGTGAACGACAGGGATCCGTTGGCTACACCTTC
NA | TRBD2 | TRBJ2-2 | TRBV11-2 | CASSQGLVDAKLFF | TGTGCCAGCAGCCAGGGACTAGTCGACGCCAAGCTGTTTTTT
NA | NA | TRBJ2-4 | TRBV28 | CASSSPQVGKNIQYF | TGTGCCAGCAGCTCTCCCCAGGTTGGCAAAAACATTCAGTACTTC
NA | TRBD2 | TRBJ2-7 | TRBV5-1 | CASKAAGGASSYEQYF | TGCGCCAGCAAGGCAGCGGGAGGGGCGAGCTCCTACGAGCAGTACTTC
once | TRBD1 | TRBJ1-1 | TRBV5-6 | CASSLGDRGGSEAFF | TGTGCCAGCAGCTTGGGGGACAGGGGTGGCTCTGAAGCTTTCTTT
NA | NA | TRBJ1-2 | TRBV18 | CASSPPDSNYGYTF | TGTGCCAGCTCACCACCGGACAGCAACTATGGCTACACCTTC
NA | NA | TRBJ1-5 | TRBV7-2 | CASSRQGNQPQHF | TGTGCCAGCAGCAGACAGGGCAATCAGCCCCAGCATTTT
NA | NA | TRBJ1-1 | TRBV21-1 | CASSTEARDRGETEAFF | TGTGCCAGCAGCACCGAGGCCCGGGACAGGGGGGAAACTGAAGCTTTCTTT
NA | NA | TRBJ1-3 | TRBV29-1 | CSGKTDLSGNTIYF | TGCAGCGGGAAGACAGACCTCTCTGGAAACACCATATATTTT
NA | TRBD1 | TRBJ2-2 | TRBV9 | CASSPRDRPNTGELFF | TGTGCCAGCAGCCCGAGGGACAGGCCGAACACCGGGGAGCTGTTTTTT
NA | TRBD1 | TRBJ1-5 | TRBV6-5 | CASTAGTAGDQPQHF | TGTGCCAGCACCGCCGGGACAGCGGGTGATCAGCCCCAGCATTTT
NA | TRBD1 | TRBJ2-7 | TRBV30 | CAWRTGQGLYEQYF | TGTGCCTGGAGGACGGGACAGGGACTCTACGAGCAGTACTTC
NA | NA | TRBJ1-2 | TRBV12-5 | CASGLAGKYGYTF | TGTGCTAGTGGTTTGGCAGGGAAATATGGCTACACCTTC